This TCR beta chain derives from a study of radiation and T cells in renal cell carcinoma. Study-wide points: Intratumoral heterogeneity was not captured in these approximately 1 g regions.

As for treatment: 15 Gy SBRT to primary tumor, nephrectomy 4 weeks later. Nephrectomy followed 15 Gy stereotactic body radiation by 4 weeks. Notes on this clone: Its specificity is not known.

Trimming pared 7 bases from V and 4 bases from J, leaving 21 bases between. CDR1 MGHDK and CDR2 SYGVNS come from the germline V gene. This CDR3 has 16 residues. Clones were read by immunoSEQ multiplex PCR, and TCRdb kept only the in-frame ones, dropping some. The sample has around 9,300 clones; around 63% are singletons. This sequence originates from a woman in her 50s with renal cell carcinoma. The gene calls are TRBV25-1 and TRBJ2-3, with no clear D. This specimen consisted of tumor tissue, obtained from a patient whose treatment included radiotherapy and nephrectomy. As DNA, the CDR3 is TGTGCCAGCACTCCCGACATCCCGGACGCGGCAGATACGCAGTATTTT. This translates into CASTPDIPDAADTQYF.